The 16 T cell receptor beta chains in this list originate from one sample, sequenced in a study of T cell repertoires in cytomegalovirus infection. One entry per CDR3 protein results from TCRdb running MiXCR on the reads. The sample holds 150,000 to 180,000 distinct CDR3 sequences, around 22% seen once. Input material: PBMCs. These receptors all come from a human donor in good health (CMV status not recorded). Some clones in this sample may be carry-over from other donors' samples.

The V and J genes are TRBV18 and TRBJ1-2; 7 nucleotides line up with TRBD1. This CDR3 comprises 14 residues. Unmatched junction bases numbered 5, after V lost 1 base and J lost 6 bases. The V gene's germline CDR1 is KGHSH and CDR2 LQKENI. The CDR3 here is CASSPQGAKNGYTF. CDR3 DNA sequence: TGTGCCAGCTCACCACAGGGGGCGAAAAATGGCTACACCTTC.

The chain uses TRBV6-6 and TRBJ2-1; 9 nucleotides line up with TRBD2. This CDR3 contains 15 residues. V lost 5 bases to trimming and J lost 9 bases; unmatched junction nucleotides: 11. Germline CDR1 is MNHNY and CDR2 is SVGAGI (reference sequence). The CDR3, as DNA: TGTGCCAGCAGTCCTGTTGCGGGAGGGACCCCTGAGCAGTTCTTC. Its protein product is CASSPVAGGTPEQFF.

This clonotype was found a few times. This chain links TRBV28 with TRBJ2-7; 7 bases agree with TRBD1. The junction had 13 bases not matched to a gene; V was cut back by 5 bases and J by 0 bases. The CDR3 has 17 amino acids. Germline values: CDR1 MDHEN, CDR2 SYDVKM. The CDR3 DNA is TGTGCCAGCAGTACAGGGGCCTCGGGGCCGAGCTCCTACGAGCAGTACTTC. Its translation is CASSTGASGPSSYEQYF.

The table lists this clonotype with many counts. V usage is TRBV7-2 and J usage is TRBJ2-7; D remains ambiguous. The V gene's germline CDR1 is SGHTA and CDR2 FQGNSA. Trimming removed 5 bases at V and 5 bases at J, with 10 bases between. The CDR3 loop spans 12 amino acids. CDR3: CASSHSPHEQYF. DNA for the CDR3: TGTGCCAGCAGCCATTCGCCCCACGAGCAGTACTTC.

This sequence joins TRBV20-1 and TRBJ2-7, with D unclear. The CDR3 covers 14 residues. With 4 bases removed from V and 0 bases from J, the gap between germline ends came to 13 bases. CDR1 and CDR2 (germline): DFQATT, SNEGSKA (reference sequence). CDR3 DNA: TGCAGTGCTATTCCCGTCGGATCCTCCTACGAGCAGTACTTC. Translation gives CSAIPVGSSYEQYF.

This clonotype occurred many times. This chain uses TRBV7-9 with TRBJ2-7; D gene unclear. The germline V gene encodes CDR1 SEHNR and CDR2 FQNEAQ (reference sequence). V shed 1 base and J shed 2 bases, with 12 bases lying between them. This CDR3 is built from 15 residues. The CDR3 nucleotides are TGTGCCAGCAGCTTAGAAGACGGTGGTACCTACGAGCAGTACTTC. The encoded protein is CASSLEDGGTYEQYF. The complete variable domain, with remaining parts taken from reference TRBV7-9 and TRBJ2-7, reads DTGVSQNPRHKITKRGQNVTFRCDPISEHNRLYWYRQTLGQGPEFLTYFQNEAQLEKSRLLSDRFSAERPKGSFSTLEIQRTEQGDSAMYLCASSLEDGGTYEQYFGPGTRLTVT.

The chain uses TRBV28 and TRBJ1-1; maybe TRBD1 (5 bases). Between the trimmed V and J ends, which lost 2 bases and 2 bases, there was a span of 15 bases. Germline CDR1 and CDR2: MDHEN and SYDVKM. The CDR3 covers 16 residues. The CDR3 protein is CASSLAGPRDNTEAFF. The CDR3, as DNA: TGTGCCAGCAGTTTAGCTGGACCCCGGGACAACACTGAAGCTTTCTTT. Looking up the rest from reference TRBV28 and TRBJ1-1 gives the full variable domain: DVKVTQSSRYLVKRTGEKVFLECVQDMDHENMFWYRQDPGLGLRLIYFSYDVKMKEKGDIPEGYSVSREKKERFSLILESASTNQTSMYLCASSLAGPRDNTEAFFGQGTRLTVV.

This chain connects TRBV3-1 to TRBJ1-1, with a tentative D call TRBD1 (6 bases). CDR1 LGHDT and CDR2 YNNKEL come from the germline V gene (reference sequence). The CDR3 length is 18 residues. Trimming took 0 bases from V and 3 from J, leaving 20 bases between them. The CDR3 sequence is CASSQDLFSGGADTEAFF. For the CDR3, the DNA is TGTGCCAGCAGCCAAGATCTTTTTTCGGGGGGCGCGGACACTGAAGCTTTCTTT.

In this sample, this clonotype turned up a few times. The chain links TRBV7-3 to TRBJ2-3; 12 nucleotides match TRBD2. CDR1 is SGHTA and CDR2 is FQGTGA in the germline V gene. This CDR3 comprises 15 residues. The V segment lost 5 bases and the J segment 1 base; nucleotides outside the gene matches: 1. The CDR3 region is CASSPSGGGTDTQYF. CDR3 in DNA: TGTGCCAGCAGCCCTAGCGGGGGGGGCACAGATACGCAGTATTTT.

Ten or more counts support this clonotype. This chain uses TRBV7-2 with TRBJ2-7; perhaps TRBD1 as D (6 bases). CDR3 length: 17 amino acids. Trimming pared 5 bases from V and 0 bases from J, leaving 20 bases between. Germline lookup yields CDR1 SGHTA and CDR2 FQGNSA. The CDR3 sequence is CASSQPSGTMNSYEQYF. In DNA form, the CDR3 reads TGTGCCAGCAGCCAACCTTCCGGGACAATGAACTCCTACGAGCAGTACTTC.

This clonotype appeared many times. V and J are TRBV7-2 and TRBJ2-7; D is unresolved. In germline, CDR1 is SGHTA, CDR2 FQGNSA. The CDR3 sequence is 14 residues long. Trimming removed 6 bases at V and 0 bases at J, with 12 bases between. The CDR3 DNA sequence: TGTGCCAGCAGTCAAGGATCTTACTCCTACGAGCAGTACTTC. As protein: CASSQGSYSYEQYF.

This clonotype came up a few times. The chain employs TRBV28 and TRBJ1-1; 8 nucleotides line up with TRBD1. J gave up 5 bases and V 10 bases, and 12 bases lay outside the gene matches. Germline V CDR1 and CDR2: MDHEN, SYDVKM. The CDR3 length is 14 residues. The CDR3: CATIETGEVTEAFF. In nucleotides, the CDR3 is TGTGCCACCATAGAGACAGGGGAGGTGACTGAAGCTTTCTTT.

This clonotype was observed at least ten times. The chain couples TRBV7-6 to TRBJ2-7; 11 nucleotides line up with TRBD2. Germline V CDR1 and CDR2: SGHVS, FNYEAQ. The CDR3 is made up of 14 amino acids. Unmatched junction bases numbered 6, after V lost 6 bases and J lost 5 bases. CDR3 protein: CASRTSGMGDEQYF. The CDR3 DNA reads as TGTGCCAGCAGGACTAGCGGGATGGGGGACGAGCAGTACTTC. Variable domain in full (rest from reference TRBV7-6 and TRBJ2-7): GAGVSQSPRYKVTKRGQDVALRCDPISGHVSLYWYRQALGQGPEFLTYFNYEAQQDKSGLPNDRFSAERPEGSISTLTIQRTEQRDSAMYRCASRTSGMGDEQYFGPGTRLTVT.

This clonotype showed up just a few times. J is TRBJ2-5 and V is TRBV28, with 8 positions matching TRBD1. The trim removed 6 bases at V and 1 base at J, leaving 7 bases unmatched. CDR3 length: 15 residues. Per germline, CDR1 MDHEN and CDR2 SYDVKM. The CDR3 region is CASSRTGSVQETQYF. CDR3 in DNA: TGTGCCAGCAGCCGGACAGGGTCAGTCCAAGAGACCCAGTACTTC.

A few counts support this clonotype. The V gene is TRBV5-1, the J gene TRBJ2-1; D remains ambiguous. Per the germline V gene, CDR1 is SGHRS and CDR2 is YFSETQ. Trimming took 6 bases from V and 4 from J, leaving 11 bases between them. The CDR3 is 13 residues long. The chain's CDR3 is CASKGTAYNEQFF. CDR3 in DNA: TGCGCCAGCAAGGGAACGGCTTACAATGAGCAGTTCTTC.

This clonotype was seen once. V gene TRBV7-2 combines with J gene TRBJ1-5; weak D call: TRBD1 (6 bases). Germline-derived CDR1 and CDR2 are SGHTA and FQGNSA. This CDR3 contains 14 residues. Trimming cost V 5 bases and J 7 bases, with 15 bases left between them. CDR3: CASSPNSDRQPQHF. CDR3 in DNA: TGTGCCAGCAGCCCAAACTCCGACAGGCAGCCCCAGCATTTT.